The 8 T cell receptor beta chains below all came from one sample that was sequenced in a study of blood T cell repertoires in COVID-19. Only in-frame clones appear in the TCRdb table, and some are missing; sequencing was by immunoSEQ multiplex PCR. This sample has fewer than 120,000 clones, with approximately 70% found just once. The sequencing sample was made of peripheral blood. These receptors were obtained from a woman aged 60-70 years with acute or convalescent COVID-19.

The chain uses TRBV10-1 and TRBJ2-3; TRBD2 agrees at 8 bases. V lost 2 bases to trimming and J lost 2 bases; unmatched junction nucleotides: 6. CDR3 length: 16 amino acids. Germline values: CDR1 WNHNN, CDR2 SYGVQD (reference sequence). CDR3 protein: CASSEGERGSTDTQYF. The CDR3 DNA reads TGCGCCAGCAGTGAGGGGGAGCGGGGGTCCACAGATACGCAGTATTTT.

The J gene is TRBJ1-1, the V gene TRBV10-3; D remains unclear. Looked up from germline, CDR1 is ENHRY and CDR2 is SYGVKD. V shed 3 bases and J shed 1 base, with 9 bases lying between them. The CDR3 is 14 amino acids. CDR3 sequence (DNA): TGTGCCATCAGTGATCTCGCGGGGAACACTGAAGCTTTCTTT. This encodes CAISDLAGNTEAFF.

The chain has TRBV4-3 and TRBJ1-2; 8 bases are shared with TRBD1. The ends lost 0 bases at V and 6 bases at J; junction bases unmatched: 6. The CDR3 loop spans 15 amino acids. CDR1 LGHNA and CDR2 YSLEER come from the germline V gene. The CDR3 sequence: CASSQEIGRGHGYTF. The CDR3 coding sequence is TGCGCCAGCAGCCAAGAAATTGGCAGGGGGCATGGCTACACCTTC.

This clone was seen only a few times. CDR3 in DNA: TGTGCCAGCAGTGAAAGGACAGTTTCTCAGCCCCAGCATTTT. Translation gives CASSERTVSQPQHF. The rearrangement links TRBV6-1 to TRBJ1-5, with TRBD1 as a possible D gene (6 bases). Germline V gene data show CDR1 as MNHNS and CDR2 as SASEGT. The CDR3 loop spans 14 amino acids. V was pared by 2 bases and J by 6 bases, with 11 bases between.

The chain employs TRBV6-1 and TRBJ1-3; 8 bases agree with TRBD1. This CDR3 is built from 17 residues. Germline V CDR1 and CDR2: MNHNS, SASEGT. The V segment lost 1 base and the J segment 0 bases; nucleotides outside the gene matches: 5. The DNA for the CDR3 is TGTGCCAGCAGTGAAGGGTACAGGGGGGCCTCTGGAAACACCATATATTTT. Translated: CASSEGYRGASGNTIYF.

This clone appeared once. The chain couples TRBV12-3 or TRBV12-4 to TRBJ1-3; 7 bases fit TRBD1. The CDR3 is made up of 13 amino acids. J lost 4 bases, V lost 11 bases, and 8 bases had no gene match. The CDR3 coding sequence is TGTGCCGTTAAGGGGGCTATCGGAAACACCATATATTTT. Amino acid sequence: CAVKGAIGNTIYF.

The rearrangement links TRBV5-1 to TRBJ1-4; 8 positions match TRBD1. From germline, CDR1 is SGHRS and CDR2 YFSETQ. V trimming: 2 bases; J trimming: 4 bases; junction bases outside the gene matches: 1. The CDR3 runs 14 residues. The CDR3: CASSFGQGNEKLFF. In nucleotides, the CDR3 is TGCGCCAGCAGCTTCGGACAGGGTAATGAAAAACTGTTTTTT. Looking up the rest from reference TRBV5-1 and TRBJ1-4 gives the full variable domain: KAGVTQTPRYLIKTRGQQVTLSCSPISGHRSVSWYQQTPGQGLQFLFEYFSETQRNKGNFPGRFSGRQFSNSRSEMNVSTLELGDSALYLCASSFGQGNEKLFFGSGTQLSVL.

J is TRBJ1-2 and V is TRBV19; no firm D call. Germline CDR1 reads LNHDA; CDR2 reads SQIVND (reference sequence). V was clipped by 6 bases and J by 8 bases, with 19 bases between them. The CDR3 spans 14 residues. The CDR3 nucleotides read TGTGCCAGTAGGGAGGCACTTGCGGGTGTGGGCTACACCTTC. Protein product: CASREALAGVGYTF.